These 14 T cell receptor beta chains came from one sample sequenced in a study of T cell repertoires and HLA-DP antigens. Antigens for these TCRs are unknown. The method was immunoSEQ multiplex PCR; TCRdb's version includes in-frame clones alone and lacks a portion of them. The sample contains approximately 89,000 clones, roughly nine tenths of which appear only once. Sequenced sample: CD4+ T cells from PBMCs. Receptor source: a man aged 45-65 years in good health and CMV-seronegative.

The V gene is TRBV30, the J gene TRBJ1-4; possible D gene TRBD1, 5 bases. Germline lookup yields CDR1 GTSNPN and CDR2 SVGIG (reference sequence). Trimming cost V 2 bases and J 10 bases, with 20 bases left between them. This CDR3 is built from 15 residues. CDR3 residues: CAWSPQVAGSGKLFF. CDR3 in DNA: TGTGCCTGGAGTCCACAGGTTGCCGGTAGTGGAAAACTGTTTTTT.

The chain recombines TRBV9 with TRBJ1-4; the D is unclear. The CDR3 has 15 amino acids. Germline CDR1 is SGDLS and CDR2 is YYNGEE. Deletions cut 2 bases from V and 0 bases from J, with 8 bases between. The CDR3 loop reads CASSVYDATNEKLFF. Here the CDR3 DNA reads TGTGCCAGCAGCGTTTACGATGCAACTAATGAAAAACTGTTTTTT.

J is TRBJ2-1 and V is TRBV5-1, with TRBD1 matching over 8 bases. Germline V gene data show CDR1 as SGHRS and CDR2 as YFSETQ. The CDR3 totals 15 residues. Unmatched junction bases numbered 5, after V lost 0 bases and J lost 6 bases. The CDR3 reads CASSLGQGIGNEQFF. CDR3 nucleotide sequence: TGCGCCAGCAGCTTGGGACAGGGGATCGGCAATGAGCAGTTCTTC.

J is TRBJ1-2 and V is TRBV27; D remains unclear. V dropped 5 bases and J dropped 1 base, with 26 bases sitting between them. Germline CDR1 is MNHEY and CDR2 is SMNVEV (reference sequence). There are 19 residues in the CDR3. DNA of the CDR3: TGTGCCAGCAGTCCTATGCCCGGAGACGAGACATACAGTAACTATGGCTACACCTTC. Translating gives CASSPMPGDETYSNYGYTF.

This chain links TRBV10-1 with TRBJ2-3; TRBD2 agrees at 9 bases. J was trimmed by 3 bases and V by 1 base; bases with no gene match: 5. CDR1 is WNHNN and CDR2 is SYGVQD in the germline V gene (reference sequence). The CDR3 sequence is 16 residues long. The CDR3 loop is CASSEFSGSRTDTQYF. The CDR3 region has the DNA TGCGCCAGCAGTGAGTTTAGCGGGAGCAGGACAGATACGCAGTATTTT.

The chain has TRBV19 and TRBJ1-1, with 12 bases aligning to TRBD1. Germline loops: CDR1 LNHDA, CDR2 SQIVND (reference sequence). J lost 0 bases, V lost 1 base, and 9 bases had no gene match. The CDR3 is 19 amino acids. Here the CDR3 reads CASSIVGTGGAGMNTEAFF. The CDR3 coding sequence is TGTGCCAGTAGTATAGTGGGGACAGGGGGCGCCGGGATGAACACTGAAGCTTTCTTT.

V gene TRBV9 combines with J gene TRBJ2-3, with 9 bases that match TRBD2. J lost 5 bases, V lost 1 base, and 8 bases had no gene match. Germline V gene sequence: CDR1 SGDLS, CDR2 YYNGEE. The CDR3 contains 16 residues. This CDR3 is CASSVLSSGAVDTQYF. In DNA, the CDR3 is TGTGCCAGCAGCGTATTGTCTAGCGGGGCGGTAGATACGCAGTATTTT.

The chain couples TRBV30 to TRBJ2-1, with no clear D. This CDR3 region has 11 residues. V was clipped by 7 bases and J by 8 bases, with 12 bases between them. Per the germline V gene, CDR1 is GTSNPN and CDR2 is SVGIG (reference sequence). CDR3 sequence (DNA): TGTGCCTACCAAAAAGGTTATGAGCAGTTCTTC. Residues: CAYQKGYEQFF.

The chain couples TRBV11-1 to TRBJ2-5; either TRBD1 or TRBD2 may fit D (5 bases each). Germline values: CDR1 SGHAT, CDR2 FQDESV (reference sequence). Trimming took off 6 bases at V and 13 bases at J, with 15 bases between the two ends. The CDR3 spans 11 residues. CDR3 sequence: CASRSAGTTYF. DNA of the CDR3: TGTGCCAGCAGATCCGCCGGGACGACGTACTTC.

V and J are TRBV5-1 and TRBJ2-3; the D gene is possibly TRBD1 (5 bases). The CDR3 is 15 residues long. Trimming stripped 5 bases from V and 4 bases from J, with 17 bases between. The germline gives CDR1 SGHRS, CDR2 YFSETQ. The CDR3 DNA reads TGCGCCAGCAGGGGTGGGATCACAGGAGCAGATACGCAGTATTTT. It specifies CASRGGITGADTQYF. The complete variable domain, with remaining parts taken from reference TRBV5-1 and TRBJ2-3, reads KAGVTQTPRYLIKTRGQQVTLSCSPISGHRSVSWYQQTPGQGLQFLFEYFSETQRNKGNFPGRFSGRQFSNSRSEMNVSTLELGDSALYLCASRGGITGADTQYFGPGTRLTVL.

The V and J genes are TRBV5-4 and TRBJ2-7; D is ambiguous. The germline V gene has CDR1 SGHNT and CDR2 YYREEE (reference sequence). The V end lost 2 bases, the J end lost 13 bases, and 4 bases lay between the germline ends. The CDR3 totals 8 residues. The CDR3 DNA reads TGTGCCAGCAGCTTTGGCTACTTC. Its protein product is CASSFGYF.

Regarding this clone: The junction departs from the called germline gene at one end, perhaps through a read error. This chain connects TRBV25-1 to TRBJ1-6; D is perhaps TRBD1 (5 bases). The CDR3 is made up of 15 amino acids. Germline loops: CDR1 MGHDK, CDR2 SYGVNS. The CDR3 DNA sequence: TGTGCCAGCAGTGAGAGACAGACCTACAATTCACCCCTCCACTTT. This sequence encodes CASSERQTYNSPLHF.

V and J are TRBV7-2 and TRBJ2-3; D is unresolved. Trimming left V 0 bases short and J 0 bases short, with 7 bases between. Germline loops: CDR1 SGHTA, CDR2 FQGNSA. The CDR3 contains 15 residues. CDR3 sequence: CASSLALGSTDTQYF. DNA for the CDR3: TGTGCCAGCAGCTTAGCTCTAGGCAGCACAGATACGCAGTATTTT.

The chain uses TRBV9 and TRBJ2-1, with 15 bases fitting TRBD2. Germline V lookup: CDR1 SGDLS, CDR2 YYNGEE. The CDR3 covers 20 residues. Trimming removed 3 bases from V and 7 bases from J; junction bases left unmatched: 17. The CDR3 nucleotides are TGTGCCAGCAGCGAGGGAATTCTCACAGGACTAGCGGGAGGGAGGAATGAGCAGTTCTTC. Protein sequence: CASSEGILTGLAGGRNEQFF. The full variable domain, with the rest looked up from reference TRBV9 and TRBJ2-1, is DSGVTQTPKHLITATGQRVTLRCSPRSGDLSVYWYQQSLDQGLQFLIQYYNGEERAKGNILERFSAQQFPDLHSELNLSSLELGDSALYFCASSEGILTGLAGGRNEQFFGPGTRLTVL.